The 21 T cell receptor beta chains listed next were all sequenced from one sample in a study of CD8 T cells in ankylosing spondylitis. A single record per CDR3 protein comes from TCRdb applying MiXCR to the 5' RACE reads. The sample has 250,000 to 350,000 distinct CDR3 sequences; around 18% are singletons. The sequenced sample was blood, either unsorted or a sorted T cell fraction (not recorded which). Receptors were obtained from a male donor with ankylosing spondylitis or in good health (not recorded which).

This clonotype appeared many times. CDR3 DNA: TGTGCCAGCAGAATTGTCGGGAGTGCAGATACGCAGTATTTT. It codes for CASRIVGSADTQYF. V gene TRBV2 combines with J gene TRBJ2-3; D perhaps matches TRBD2 (6 bases). V was trimmed by 6 bases and J by 4 bases, leaving 14 bases between them. From germline, CDR1 is SNHLY and CDR2 FYNNEI. There are 14 residues in the CDR3. Supplemented by reference TRBV2 and TRBJ2-3, the full variable domain reads EPEVTQTPSHQVTQMGQEVILRCVPISNHLYFYWYRQILGQKVEFLVSFYNNEISEKSEIFDDQFSVERPDGSNFTLKIRSTKLEDSAMYFCASRIVGSADTQYFGPGTRLTVL.

In this sample, this clonotype turned up a few times. The V and J genes are TRBV15 and TRBJ1-4; TRBD1 might be the D (5 bases). Trimming pared 0 bases from V and 7 bases from J, leaving 15 bases between. CDR1 is LNHNV and CDR2 is YYDKDF in the germline V gene (reference sequence). The CDR3 totals 16 residues. CDR3 amino acids: CATSRDRRGGTEKLFF. The CDR3 bases are TGTGCCACCAGCAGAGATCGGAGGGGAGGGACTGAAAAACTGTTTTTT.

This clonotype has only a few counts. The chain carries TRBV6-1 and TRBJ1-1; D possibly corresponds to TRBD1 (6 bases). CDR1 and CDR2 (germline): MNHNS, SASEGT. This CDR3 contains 13 residues. V was shortened by 6 bases and J by 6 bases, with 14 bases between the two germline ends. The chain's CDR3 is CASSPDRRAEAFF. The CDR3 DNA sequence: TGTGCCAGCAGCCCGGACAGACGGGCTGAAGCTTTCTTT.

V usage is TRBV23-1 and J usage is TRBJ2-7, with 7 nucleotides matching TRBD1. TRBV23-1 has ORF status, its function being uncertain. Trimming removed 1 base from V and 9 bases from J; junction bases left unmatched: 3. The CDR3 covers 12 residues. The CDR3 coding sequence is TGCGCCAGCAGTCAATTGACAGGGATGCAGTACGTC. It codes for CASSQLTGMQYV.

The chain links TRBV28 to TRBJ1-2; perhaps TRBD1 as D (5 bases). The CDR3 loop spans 14 amino acids. Looked up from germline, CDR1 is MDHEN and CDR2 is SYDVKM. Trimming removed 4 bases from V and 0 bases from J, with 9 bases in between. The CDR3 sequence: CASSSIGANYGYTF. The CDR3 DNA is TGTGCCAGCAGTTCCATAGGGGCTAACTATGGCTACACCTTC.

This clonotype was seen at least ten times. V and J are TRBV12-3 or TRBV12-4 and TRBJ1-6; D not resolved. Trimming removed 2 bases from V and 8 bases from J, with 4 bases in between. The CDR3 spans 12 residues. DNA for the CDR3: TGTGCCAGCAGTTTAAGGGATTCACCCCTCCACTTT. Amino acid sequence: CASSLRDSPLHF.

For the CDR3, the DNA is TGCGCCAGCAGCTTGCAACCGGGACAGGGGGCCTACGAGCAGTACGTC. Translating it yields CASSLQPGQGAYEQYV. The chain recombines TRBV5-1 with TRBJ2-7, with 11 positions matching TRBD1. Germline lookup yields CDR1 SGHRS and CDR2 YFSETQ. With V trimmed by 1 base and J by 2 bases, 5 bases remained unmatched. The CDR3 spans 16 residues.

This clonotype has a handful of counts. The V gene is TRBV27, the J gene TRBJ2-2; 7 bases are a match to TRBD2. V trimming: 5 bases; J trimming: 6 bases; junction bases outside the gene matches: 6. The germline gives CDR1 MNHEY, CDR2 SMNVEV (reference sequence). There are 14 residues in the CDR3. The CDR3 loop reads CASSLAAGAGELFF. CDR3 coding DNA: TGTGCCAGCAGTCTCGCGGCGGGGGCCGGGGAGCTGTTTTTT.

This clonotype was counted a few times. The genes are TRBV20-1 and TRBJ1-3; TRBD1 matches at 10 bases. Per germline, CDR1 DFQATT and CDR2 SNEGSKA (reference sequence). This CDR3 region has 14 residues. The trim removed 6 bases at V and 7 bases at J, leaving 9 bases unmatched. CDR3 in amino acids: CSAPRDRGSNTIYF. The CDR3 nucleotides are TGCAGTGCACCGCGGGACAGGGGCTCCAACACCATATATTTT.

This clonotype was observed a handful of times. The J gene is TRBJ1-2, the V gene TRBV20-1; no clear D gene. Germline loops: CDR1 DFQATT, CDR2 SNEGSKA (reference sequence). V was trimmed by 0 bases and J by 3 bases, leaving 20 bases between them. This CDR3 spans 17 amino acids. The chain's CDR3 is CSARDRLWQNHYYGYTF. Here the CDR3 DNA reads TGCAGTGCTAGAGATCGACTATGGCAGAACCATTACTATGGCTACACCTTC.

As to this clonotype: One junction end does not reproduce the germline sequence, and a read error may be involved. The chain is built from TRBV5-1 and TRBJ2-6, with TRBD2 as a possible D gene (6 bases). CDR1 and CDR2 from the germline V gene are SGHRS and YFSETQ. CDR3 length equals 15 residues. The CDR3 nucleotides read TGCGCCAGCAGCTGGAGGGGATCTGAGGCCAACGTCCTGACTTTC. Its protein product is CASSWRGSEANVLTF.

This clonotype was counted a few times. This chain uses TRBV5-1 with TRBJ2-3, with TRBD2 identical over 9 bases. This CDR3 has 16 residues. The germline V gene has CDR1 SGHRS and CDR2 YFSETQ. V lost 1 base to trimming and J lost 1 base; unmatched junction nucleotides: 4. CDR3 DNA sequence: TGCGCCAGCAGCTTGTTTCCTAGCGGGGGCACAGATACGCAGTATTTT. Translation gives CASSLFPSGGTDTQYF.

There are a few counts of this clonotype. The chain combines TRBV5-1 with TRBJ2-3; D is ambiguous. CDR1 is SGHRS, CDR2 YFSETQ, per germline. This CDR3 has 16 amino acids. V dropped 4 bases and J dropped 2 bases, with 17 bases sitting between them. The CDR3 DNA sequence: TGCGCCAGCAGCCGTCAGACAAGACCCCTCACAGATACGCAGTATTTT. Its translation is CASSRQTRPLTDTQYF.

The J gene is TRBJ1-5, the V gene TRBV18; 8 bases are shared with TRBD1. V lost 3 bases to trimming and J lost 4 bases; unmatched junction nucleotides: 5. The CDR3 extends over 15 amino acids. Germline-derived CDR1 and CDR2 are KGHSH and LQKENI. The chain's CDR3 is CASSPQGARNQPQHF. CDR3 bases: TGTGCCAGCTCACCCCAGGGGGCACGGAATCAGCCCCAGCATTTT.

In this sample, this clonotype turned up a few times. The chain couples TRBV4-2 to TRBJ1-1, with D perhaps matching TRBD1 (6 bases). Trimming took 4 bases from V and 5 from J, leaving 20 bases between them. This CDR3 contains 16 residues. Germline V gives CDR1 LGHNA, CDR2 YNFKEQ. This CDR3 is CASSPPLGQGRTEAFF. The CDR3, as DNA: TGTGCCAGCAGCCCGCCTCTCGGGCAGGGGCGGACTGAAGCTTTCTTT.

This rearrangement joins TRBV5-1 to TRBJ2-3; 16 positions agree with TRBD2. Germline V gene data show CDR1 as SGHRS and CDR2 as YFSETQ. CDR3 length: 16 residues. Germline trimming cut 7 bases from V and 3 bases from J; bases unmatched to any gene: 5. In DNA, the CDR3 is TGCGCCAGCGACAAGGGACTAGCGGGAGGGACAGATACGCAGTATTTT. Protein product: CASDKGLAGGTDTQYF.

The chain is built from TRBV10-3 and TRBJ2-1, with D perhaps TRBD2 (5 bases). This CDR3 is built from 12 residues. Germline CDR1 reads ENHRY; CDR2 reads SYGVKD. The ends were cut back, 3 bases at V and 6 bases at J, with 6 bases in the middle. CDR3 in DNA: TGTGCCATCAGTGATACTAGCAATGAGCAGTTCTTC. This gives the protein CAISDTSNEQFF.

This clonotype was counted a few times. The CDR3 DNA is TGCAGTGCCCCTGAAGACAGGGGCAACTATGGCTACACCTTC. Protein product: CSAPEDRGNYGYTF. The rearrangement uses TRBV20-1 and TRBJ1-2; TRBD1 matches at 8 bases. V was pared by 6 bases and J by 2 bases, with 8 bases of the junction left unmatched. This CDR3 is 14 amino acids long. Germline assignment: CDR1 DFQATT and CDR2 SNEGSKA (reference sequence).

This clonotype showed up many times. The chain couples TRBV20-1 to TRBJ2-5, with 8 bases matching TRBD1. In germline, CDR1 is DFQATT, CDR2 SNEGSKA (reference sequence). CDR3 size: 15 residues. The V gene end was trimmed by 3 bases and the J gene end by 6 bases; junction bases not matched to a gene: 12. The CDR3 sequence: CSARTNQGAGQTQYF. CDR3 coding DNA: TGCAGTGCTAGGACGAACCAGGGGGCTGGGCAGACCCAGTACTTC.

This clonotype has only a few counts. The J gene is TRBJ1-3, the V gene TRBV7-2; no definite D call. The CDR3 runs to 14 residues. Germline-derived CDR1 and CDR2 are SGHTA and FQGNSA. V was cut by 5 bases and J by 4 bases, with 12 bases left in between. The CDR3 loop reads CASSADIAGNTIYF. For the CDR3, the DNA is TGTGCCAGCAGCGCAGACATCGCGGGAAACACCATATATTTT.

J is TRBJ2-1 and V is TRBV6-2 or TRBV6-3; 11 nucleotides align to TRBD2. Germline assignment: CDR1 MNHEY and CDR2 SVGEGT. The junction had 12 bases not matched to a gene; V was cut back by 6 bases and J by 5 bases. The CDR3 is 17 residues long. This chain's CDR3 is CASSDPFSGRAHNEQFF. The CDR3 coding sequence is TGTGCCAGCAGCGACCCCTTTAGCGGGAGGGCCCACAATGAGCAGTTCTTC.